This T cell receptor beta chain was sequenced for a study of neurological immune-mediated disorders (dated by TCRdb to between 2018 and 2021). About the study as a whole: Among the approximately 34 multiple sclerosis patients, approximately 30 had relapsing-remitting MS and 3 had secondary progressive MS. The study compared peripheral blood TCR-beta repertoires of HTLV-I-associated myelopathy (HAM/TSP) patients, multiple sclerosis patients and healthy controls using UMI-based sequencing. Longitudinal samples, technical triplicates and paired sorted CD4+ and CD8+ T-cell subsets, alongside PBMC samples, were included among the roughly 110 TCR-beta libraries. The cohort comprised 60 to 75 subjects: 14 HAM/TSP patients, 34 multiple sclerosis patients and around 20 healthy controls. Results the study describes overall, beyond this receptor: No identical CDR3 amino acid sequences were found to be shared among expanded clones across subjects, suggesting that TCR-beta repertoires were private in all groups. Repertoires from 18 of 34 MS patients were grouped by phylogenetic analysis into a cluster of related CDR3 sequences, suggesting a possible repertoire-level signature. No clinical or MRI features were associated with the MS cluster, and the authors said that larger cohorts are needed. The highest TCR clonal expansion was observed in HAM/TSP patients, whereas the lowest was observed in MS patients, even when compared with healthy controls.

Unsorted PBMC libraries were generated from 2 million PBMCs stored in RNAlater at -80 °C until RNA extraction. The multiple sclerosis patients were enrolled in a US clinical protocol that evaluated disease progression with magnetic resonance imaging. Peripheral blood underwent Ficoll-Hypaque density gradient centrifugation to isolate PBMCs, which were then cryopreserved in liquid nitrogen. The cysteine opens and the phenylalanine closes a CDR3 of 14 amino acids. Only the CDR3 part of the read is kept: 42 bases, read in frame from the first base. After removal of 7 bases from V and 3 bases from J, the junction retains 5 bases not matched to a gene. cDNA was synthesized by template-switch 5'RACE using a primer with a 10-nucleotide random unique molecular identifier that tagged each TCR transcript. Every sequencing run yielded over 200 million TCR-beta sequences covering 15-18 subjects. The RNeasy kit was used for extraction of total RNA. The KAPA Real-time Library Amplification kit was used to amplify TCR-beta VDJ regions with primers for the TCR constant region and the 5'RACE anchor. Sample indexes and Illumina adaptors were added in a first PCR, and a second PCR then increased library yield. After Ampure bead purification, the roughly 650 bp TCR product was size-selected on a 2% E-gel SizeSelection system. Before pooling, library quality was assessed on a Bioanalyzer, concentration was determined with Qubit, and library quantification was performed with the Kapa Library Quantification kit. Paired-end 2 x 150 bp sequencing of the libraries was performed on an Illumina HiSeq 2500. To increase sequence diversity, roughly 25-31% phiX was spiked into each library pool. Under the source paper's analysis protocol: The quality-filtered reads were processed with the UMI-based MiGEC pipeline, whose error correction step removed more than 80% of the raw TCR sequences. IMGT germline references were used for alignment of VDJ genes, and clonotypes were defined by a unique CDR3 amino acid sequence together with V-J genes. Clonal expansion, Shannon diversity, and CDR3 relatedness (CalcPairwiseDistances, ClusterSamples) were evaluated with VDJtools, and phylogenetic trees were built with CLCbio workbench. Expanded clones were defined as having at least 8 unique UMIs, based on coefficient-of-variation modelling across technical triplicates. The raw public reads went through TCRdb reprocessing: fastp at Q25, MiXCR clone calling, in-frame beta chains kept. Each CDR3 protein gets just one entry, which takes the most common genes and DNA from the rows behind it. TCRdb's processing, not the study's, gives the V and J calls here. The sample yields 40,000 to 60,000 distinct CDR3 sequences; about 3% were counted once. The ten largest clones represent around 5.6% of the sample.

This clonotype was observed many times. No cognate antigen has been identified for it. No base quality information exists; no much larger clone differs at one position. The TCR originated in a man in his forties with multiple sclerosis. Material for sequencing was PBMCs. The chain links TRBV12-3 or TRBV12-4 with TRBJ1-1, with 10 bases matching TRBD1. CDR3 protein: CASTPTGGHTEAFF. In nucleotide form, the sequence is TGTGCCAGCACCCCGACAGGGGGCCACACTGAAGCTTTCTTT.